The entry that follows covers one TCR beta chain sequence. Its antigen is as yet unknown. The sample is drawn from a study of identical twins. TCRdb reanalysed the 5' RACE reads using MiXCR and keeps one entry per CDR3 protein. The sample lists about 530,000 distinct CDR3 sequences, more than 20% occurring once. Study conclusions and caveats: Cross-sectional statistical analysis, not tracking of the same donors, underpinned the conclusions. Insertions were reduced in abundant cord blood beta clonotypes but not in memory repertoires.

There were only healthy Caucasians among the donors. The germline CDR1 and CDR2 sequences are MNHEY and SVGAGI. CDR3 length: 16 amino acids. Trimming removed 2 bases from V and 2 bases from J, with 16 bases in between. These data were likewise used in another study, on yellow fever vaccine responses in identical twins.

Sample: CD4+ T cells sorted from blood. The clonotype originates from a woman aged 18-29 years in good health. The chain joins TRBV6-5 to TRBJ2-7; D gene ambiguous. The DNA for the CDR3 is TGTGCCAGCAGTTACCCACCTCCCCGCAAGCCCTACGAGCAGTACTTC. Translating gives CASSYPPPRKPYEQYF.